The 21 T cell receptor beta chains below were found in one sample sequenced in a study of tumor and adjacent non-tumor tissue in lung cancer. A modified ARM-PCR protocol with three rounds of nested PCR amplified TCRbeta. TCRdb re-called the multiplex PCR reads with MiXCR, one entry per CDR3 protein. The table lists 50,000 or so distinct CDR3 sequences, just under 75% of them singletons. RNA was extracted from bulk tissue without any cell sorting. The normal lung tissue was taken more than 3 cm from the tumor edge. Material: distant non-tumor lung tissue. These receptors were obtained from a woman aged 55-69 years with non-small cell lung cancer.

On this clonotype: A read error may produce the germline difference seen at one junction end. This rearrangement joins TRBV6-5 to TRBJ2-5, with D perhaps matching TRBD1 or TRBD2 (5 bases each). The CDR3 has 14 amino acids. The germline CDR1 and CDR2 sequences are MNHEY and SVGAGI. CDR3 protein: CARSAQGEEETQCF. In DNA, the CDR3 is TGTGCCAGGAGTGCCCAGGGAGAGGAAGAAACCCAGTGCTTC.

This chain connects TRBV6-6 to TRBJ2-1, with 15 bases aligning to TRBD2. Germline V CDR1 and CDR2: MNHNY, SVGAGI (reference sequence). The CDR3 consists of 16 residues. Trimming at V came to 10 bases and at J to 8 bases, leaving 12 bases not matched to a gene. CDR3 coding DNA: TGTGCCACTCGGGGACTAGCGGGAGGTGGGGGTGATGAGCAGTTCTTC. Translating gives CATRGLAGGGGDEQFF.

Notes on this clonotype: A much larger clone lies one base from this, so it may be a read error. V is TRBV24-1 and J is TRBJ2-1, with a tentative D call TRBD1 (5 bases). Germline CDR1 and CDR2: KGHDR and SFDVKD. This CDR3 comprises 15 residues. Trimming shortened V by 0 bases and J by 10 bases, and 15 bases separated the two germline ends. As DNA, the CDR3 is TGTGCCACCAGTGATTTGACAGGTGGGCCCAAAGAGCAGTTCTTC. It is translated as CATSDLTGGPKEQFF.

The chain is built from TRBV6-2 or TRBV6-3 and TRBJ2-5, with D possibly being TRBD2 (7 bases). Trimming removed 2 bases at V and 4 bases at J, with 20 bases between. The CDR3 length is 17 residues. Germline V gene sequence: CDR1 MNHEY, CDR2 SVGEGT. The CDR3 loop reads CASSYVGHIGGLETQYF. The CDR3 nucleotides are TGTGCCAGCAGTTACGTGGGACACATCGGGGGGCTAGAGACCCAGTACTTC.

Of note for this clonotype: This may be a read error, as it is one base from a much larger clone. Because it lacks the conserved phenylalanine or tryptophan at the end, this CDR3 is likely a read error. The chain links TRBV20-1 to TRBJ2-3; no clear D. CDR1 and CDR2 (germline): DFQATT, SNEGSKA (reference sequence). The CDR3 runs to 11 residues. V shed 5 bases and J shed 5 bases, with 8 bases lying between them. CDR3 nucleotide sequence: TGCAGTGCTTACCCGGGAGATACGCAGTATCTT. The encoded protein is CSAYPGDTQYL.

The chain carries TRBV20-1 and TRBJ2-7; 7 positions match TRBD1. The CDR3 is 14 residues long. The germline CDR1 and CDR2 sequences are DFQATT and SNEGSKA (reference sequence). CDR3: CGVQGRGRSYEQYF. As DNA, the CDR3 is TGCGGTGTCCAAGGTAGGGGGCGTAGCTACGAGCAGTACTTC.

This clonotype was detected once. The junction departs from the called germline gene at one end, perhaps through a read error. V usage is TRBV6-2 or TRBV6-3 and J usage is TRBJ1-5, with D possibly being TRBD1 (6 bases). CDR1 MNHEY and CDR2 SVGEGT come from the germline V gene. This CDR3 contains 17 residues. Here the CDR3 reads CVSNYTGDTSSNQPQHF. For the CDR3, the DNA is TGTGTCAGCAATTACACGGGGGACACCTCTAGCAATCAGCCCCAGCATTTT.

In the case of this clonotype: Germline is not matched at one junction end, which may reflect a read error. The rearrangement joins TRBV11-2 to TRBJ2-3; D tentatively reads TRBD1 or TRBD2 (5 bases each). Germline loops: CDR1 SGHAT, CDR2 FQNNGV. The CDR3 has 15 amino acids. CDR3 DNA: TGTGCCAGTAGCGCCACCGGGACGGTCACAGATACGCAATATTTT. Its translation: CASSATGTVTDTQYF.

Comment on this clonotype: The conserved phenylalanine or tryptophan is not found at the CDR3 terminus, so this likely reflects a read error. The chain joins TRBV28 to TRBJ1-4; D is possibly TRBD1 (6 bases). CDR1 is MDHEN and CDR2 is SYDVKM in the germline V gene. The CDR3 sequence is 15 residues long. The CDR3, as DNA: TGTGTCAGCAGTTCCTGGGGGACAAAACCTGAAAAACTGTTTTAT. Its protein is CVSSSWGTKPEKLFY.

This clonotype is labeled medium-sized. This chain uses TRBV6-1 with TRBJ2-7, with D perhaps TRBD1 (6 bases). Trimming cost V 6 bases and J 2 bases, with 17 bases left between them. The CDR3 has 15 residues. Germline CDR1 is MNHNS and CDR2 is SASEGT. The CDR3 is CASSISQGIAYEQYF. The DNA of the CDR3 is TGTGCCAGCAGCATCTCACAGGGTATCGCCTACGAGCAGTACTTC.

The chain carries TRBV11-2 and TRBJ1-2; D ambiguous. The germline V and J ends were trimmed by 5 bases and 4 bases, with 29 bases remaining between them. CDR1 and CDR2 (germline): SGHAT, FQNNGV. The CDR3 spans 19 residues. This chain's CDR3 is CASSADWTGSHEMSYGYTF. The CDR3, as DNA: TGTGCCAGCAGCGCAGACTGGACCGGGTCACATGAGATGTCCTATGGCTACACCTTC.

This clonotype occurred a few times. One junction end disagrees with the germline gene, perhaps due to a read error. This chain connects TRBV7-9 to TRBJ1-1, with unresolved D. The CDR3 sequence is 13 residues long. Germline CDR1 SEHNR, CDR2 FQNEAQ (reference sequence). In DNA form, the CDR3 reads TGTGCCAGCATCTTAGGGCCGAACACTGAAGCTTTCTTT. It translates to CASILGPNTEAFF.

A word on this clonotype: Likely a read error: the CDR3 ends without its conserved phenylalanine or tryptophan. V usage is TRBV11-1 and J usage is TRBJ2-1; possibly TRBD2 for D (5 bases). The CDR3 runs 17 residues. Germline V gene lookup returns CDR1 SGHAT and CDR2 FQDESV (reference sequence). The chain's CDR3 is CARSRGFAASSYKEQFL. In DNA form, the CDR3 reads TGTGCCAGGAGTCGGGGTTTCGCAGCGAGCTCCTACAAAGAGCAGTTCTTA.

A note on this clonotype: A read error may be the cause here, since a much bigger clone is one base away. The CDR3 is CATSRNLSQGHNEQFF. The CDR3, as DNA: TGTGCCACCAGCAGAAATTTGAGTCAGGGACACAATGAGCAGTTCTTC. The J gene is TRBJ2-1, the V gene TRBV15; D is perhaps TRBD1 or TRBD2 (5 bases each). This CDR3 contains 16 residues. Trimming cost V 2 bases and J 5 bases, with 16 bases left between them. Per germline, CDR1 LNHNV and CDR2 YYDKDF (reference sequence). The full variable domain, in which reference TRBV15 and TRBJ2-1 provide the parts outside the CDR3, is DAMVIQNPRYQVTQFGKPVTLSCSQTLNHNVMYWYQQKSSQAPKLLFHYYDKDFNNEADTPDNFQSRRPNTSFCFLDIRSPGLGDTAMYLCATSRNLSQGHNEQFFGPGTRLTVL.

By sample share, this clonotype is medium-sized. The CDR3: CASSLGVGARKAFF. CDR3 sequence (DNA): TGTGCCAGCAGTTTAGGGGTAGGAGCAAGAAAAGCTTTCTTT. V gene TRBV6-5 combines with J gene TRBJ1-1, with TRBD1 as a possible D gene (5 bases). V was cut by 4 bases and J by 9 bases, with 18 bases left in between. The CDR3 is 14 residues long. Per germline, CDR1 MNHEY and CDR2 SVGAGI.

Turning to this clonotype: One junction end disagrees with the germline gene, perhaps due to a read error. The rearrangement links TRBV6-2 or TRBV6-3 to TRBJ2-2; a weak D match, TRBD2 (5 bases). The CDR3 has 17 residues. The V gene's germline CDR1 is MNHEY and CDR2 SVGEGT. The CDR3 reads CASSYTQQRAYTGEMFF. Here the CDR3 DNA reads TGTGCCAGCAGTTACACCCAACAGAGGGCCTACACTGGGGAGATGTTTTTT.

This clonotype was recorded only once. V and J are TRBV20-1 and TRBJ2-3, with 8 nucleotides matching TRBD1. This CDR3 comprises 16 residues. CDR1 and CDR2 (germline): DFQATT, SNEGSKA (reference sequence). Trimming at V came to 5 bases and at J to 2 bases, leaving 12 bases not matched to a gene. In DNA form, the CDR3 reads TGCAGTGCTCCACCGGGACAGGAGCCTTTCACAGATACGCAGTATTTT. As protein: CSAPPGQEPFTDTQYF.

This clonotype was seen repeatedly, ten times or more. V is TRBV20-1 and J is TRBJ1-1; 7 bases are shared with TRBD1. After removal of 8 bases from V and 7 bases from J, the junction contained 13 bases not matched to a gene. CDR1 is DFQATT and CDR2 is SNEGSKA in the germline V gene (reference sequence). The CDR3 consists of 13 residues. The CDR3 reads CSPSIQGIDEAFF. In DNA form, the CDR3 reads TGCAGTCCATCAATACAGGGGATAGATGAAGCTTTCTTT.

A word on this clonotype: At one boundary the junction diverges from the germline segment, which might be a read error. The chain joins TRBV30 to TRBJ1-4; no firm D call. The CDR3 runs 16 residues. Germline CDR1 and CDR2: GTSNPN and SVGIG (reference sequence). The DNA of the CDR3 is TGTGCCTGGAGTGTATGTTTTGGGGAGACTAATGAAGAACTGTTTTTT. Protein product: CAWSVCFGETNEELFF. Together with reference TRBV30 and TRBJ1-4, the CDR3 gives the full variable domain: SQTIHQWPATLVQPVGSPLSLECTVEGTSNPNLYWYRQAAGRGLQLLFYSVGIGQISSEVPQNLSASRPQDRQFILSSKKLLLSDSGFYLCAWSVCFGETNEELFFGSGTQLSVL.

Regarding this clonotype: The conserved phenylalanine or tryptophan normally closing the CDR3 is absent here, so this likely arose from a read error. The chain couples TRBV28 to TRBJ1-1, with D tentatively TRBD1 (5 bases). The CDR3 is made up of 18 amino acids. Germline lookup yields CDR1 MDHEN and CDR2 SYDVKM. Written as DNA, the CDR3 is TGTGACAGCAGTTTCGGGGCTCCCTATCCGGTTTTGAACACTAAAGCTTTCGTT. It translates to CDSSFGAPYPVLNTKAFV.

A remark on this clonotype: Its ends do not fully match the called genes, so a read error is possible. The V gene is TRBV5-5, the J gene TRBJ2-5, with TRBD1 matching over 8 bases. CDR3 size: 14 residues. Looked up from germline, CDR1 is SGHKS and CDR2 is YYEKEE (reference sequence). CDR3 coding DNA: TGTGGCAGCAGCTCTCTGACAGGGGCCGAAACCCAGTACTTC. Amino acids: CGSSSLTGAETQYF. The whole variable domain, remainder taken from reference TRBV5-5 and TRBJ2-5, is DAGVTQSPTHLIKTRGQQVTLRCSPISGHKSVSWYQQVLGQGPQFIFQYYEKEERGRGNFPDRFSARQFPNYSSELNVNALLLGDSALYLCGSSSLTGAETQYFGPGTRLLVL.